The next 8 T cell receptor beta chains were all read from a single sample in a study of shared clonotypes between healthy human individuals (dated by TCRdb to about 2020). Receptor libraries were prepared by the immunoSEQ multiplex PCR assay. TCRdb provides this immuneACCESS table in a form limited to in-frame rearrangements. Some clones are lacking; in checked studies, under half of them reflect an unresolved V gene, and why the rest are absent is not known. This sample lists under 1,900,000 clones; around 98.5% were detected once. Of the sample, approximately 0.4% is held by the ten largest clones. The sequenced sample consisted of naive CD4+ T cells sorted from blood. Explained via the paper, the cell subset or site label denotes: CD45RA+ positively selected. The receptors stem from a man aged 30 to 39 in good health.

V and J are TRBV9 and TRBJ1-2; TRBD1 is a possible D gene (5 bases). CDR1 SGDLS and CDR2 YYNGEE come from the germline V gene. V was cut by 0 bases and J by 6 bases, with 9 bases left in between. The CDR3 consists of 13 residues. CDR3 in DNA: TGTGCCAGCAGCGTAGTGCCAGGGCATGGCTACACCTTC. Amino acid sequence: CASSVVPGHGYTF.

The chain recombines TRBV5-4 with TRBJ2-3, with 14 bases lining up with TRBD2. Per germline, CDR1 SGHNT and CDR2 YYREEE (reference sequence). This CDR3 is built from 15 residues. The V gene end was trimmed by 3 bases and the J gene end by 6 bases; junction bases not matched to a gene: 3. The CDR3 DNA follows: TGTGCCAGCAGCTCGGGACTAGCGGGAGAGGATACGCAGTATTTT. It encodes CASSSGLAGEDTQYF.

The V and J genes are TRBV27 and TRBJ2-1; no reliable D call. There are 19 residues in the CDR3. Trimming took off 2 bases at V and 0 bases at J, with 20 bases between the two ends. Germline CDR1 is MNHEY and CDR2 is SMNVEV (reference sequence). CDR3 protein: CASSLRSRAYRSSYNEQFF. The CDR3 DNA sequence: TGTGCCAGCAGTTTAAGGTCCCGAGCCTACCGTAGCTCCTACAATGAGCAGTTCTTC.

The chain couples TRBV10-1 to TRBJ2-2, with D maybe TRBD1 (5 bases). The length of the CDR3 is 15 residues. Trimming stripped 3 bases from V and 1 base from J, with 9 bases between. From germline, CDR1 is WNHNN and CDR2 SYGVQD (reference sequence). CDR3 nucleotides: TGCGCCAGCAGTGATTCAGGGAAGAACACCGGGGAGCTGTTTTTT. It specifies CASSDSGKNTGELFF.

The J gene is TRBJ2-1, the V gene TRBV29-1; 8 nucleotides align to TRBD1. This CDR3 comprises 11 residues. Trimming cost V 7 bases and J 8 bases; bases outside gene matches: 4. The germline V gene encodes CDR1 SQVTM and CDR2 ANQGSEA. The CDR3 bases are TGCAGCGCCGGACAGGGCTATGAGCAGTTCTTC. Translation: CSAGQGYEQFF.

The chain links TRBV5-6 to TRBJ1-4; D unresolved. Per germline, CDR1 SGHDT and CDR2 YYEEEE. This CDR3 contains 15 residues. V was clipped by 3 bases and J by 4 bases, with 13 bases between them. The CDR3 DNA is TGTGCCAGCAGCTCGCGAAAACGTAGTAATGAAAAACTGTTTTTT. This translates into CASSSRKRSNEKLFF.

The V gene is TRBV11-2, the J gene TRBJ2-3; D is undetermined. Germline V gene data show CDR1 as SGHAT and CDR2 as FQNNGV. Trimming removed 5 bases from V and 2 bases from J, with 17 bases in between. The CDR3 spans 16 residues. The CDR3 loop reads CASSAFIRSSTDTQYF. The CDR3 bases are TGTGCCAGCAGCGCGTTCATCAGGTCTTCCACAGATACGCAGTATTTT.

The chain is built from TRBV2 and TRBJ2-5; D possibly matches TRBD1 or TRBD2 (5 bases each). Germline lookup yields CDR1 SNHLY and CDR2 FYNNEI. V was shortened by 4 bases and J by 0 bases, with 15 bases between the two germline ends. The CDR3 length is 16 residues. In DNA form, the CDR3 reads TGTGCCAGCAGTGCACACGGGACGGTGTACCAAGAGACCCAGTACTTC. Amino acids: CASSAHGTVYQETQYF.